The 27 T cell receptor beta chains given below trace back to one sample, sequenced in a study of blood T cell repertoires in COVID-19. Some clones are missing from TCRdb's copy, which holds only in-frame ones; the method was immunoSEQ multiplex PCR. The sample carries 220,000 or so clones, 84% recorded once. The sequenced material came from peripheral blood. The receptors derive from a woman between 25 and 40 years old who had recovered from COVID-19.

This chain links TRBV24-1 with TRBJ1-2; 9 bases are a match to TRBD1. Trimming at V came to 2 bases and at J to 4 bases, leaving 13 bases not matched to a gene. Germline V gene lookup returns CDR1 KGHDR and CDR2 SFDVKD. The CDR3 is made up of 18 amino acids. CDR3 sequence (DNA): TGTGCCACCAGTGATTCTGGTGACCCCGTGACAGGGGGCTATGGCTACACCTTC. Translation: CATSDSGDPVTGGYGYTF.

This rearrangement joins TRBV7-9 to TRBJ1-5; D not certain. The germline V and J ends were trimmed by 3 bases and 5 bases, with 8 bases remaining between them. Germline V gene sequence: CDR1 SEHNR, CDR2 FQNEAQ (reference sequence). The CDR3 length is 13 residues. This chain's CDR3 is CASSFGSHQPQHF. As DNA, the CDR3 is TGTGCCAGCAGCTTCGGGTCCCATCAGCCCCAGCATTTT.

The chain links TRBV5-1 to TRBJ2-2, with 8 bases lining up with TRBD2. The CDR3 contains 14 residues. Per germline, CDR1 SGHRS and CDR2 YFSETQ. V lost 3 bases and J lost 9; bases outside the gene matches: 7. Here the CDR3 reads CASSSSGSSRELFF. Here the CDR3 DNA reads TGCGCCAGCAGCTCGAGCGGGAGTTCAAGGGAGCTGTTTTTT.

This clone was picked up one time. The CDR3 nucleotides read TGCAGCGTTGAAGTTTGGGGGAGGGCCGGGGATACGCAGTATTTT. Its translation is CSVEVWGRAGDTQYF. The rearrangement links TRBV29-1 to TRBJ2-3; 7 bases match TRBD2. J gave up 6 bases and V 1 base, and 10 bases lay outside the gene matches. The CDR3 contains 15 residues. Germline V gene sequence: CDR1 SQVTM, CDR2 ANQGSEA.

In regard to this clone: This clone may be a read error of a much larger clone one base away. The chain carries TRBV5-1 and TRBJ1-6; D perhaps matches TRBD1 (5 bases). The germline V gene encodes CDR1 SGHRS and CDR2 YFSETQ. The CDR3 extends over 14 amino acids. Deletions cut 1 base from V and 5 bases from J, with 7 bases between. CDR3 nucleotide sequence: TGCGCCAGCAGCTTGCAGGGTCATAATTCACCCCTCCACTTT. Amino acids: CASSLQGHNSPLHF.

This clone was seen only once. V usage is TRBV7-3 and J usage is TRBJ2-3; a weak D match, TRBD2 (6 bases). Germline CDR1 is SGHTA and CDR2 is FQGTGA. Trimming took off 5 bases at V and 2 bases at J, with 11 bases between the two ends. CDR3 length equals 14 residues. CDR3 DNA sequence: TGTGCCAGCAGCCGGGACTTAAACACAGATACGCAGTATTTT. This translates into CASSRDLNTDTQYF.

Only one count was recorded for this clone. V gene TRBV9 combines with J gene TRBJ2-5; TRBD2 aligns across 7 bases. This CDR3 contains 14 residues. CDR1 and CDR2 (germline): SGDLS, YYNGEE. V shed 0 bases, J shed 4 bases, and the junction held 3 bases outside the gene matches. Written as DNA, the CDR3 is TGTGCCAGCAGCGTAGAAGGGAGGGTAGAGACCCAGTACTTC. This sequence encodes CASSVEGRVETQYF.

The V call is TRBV6-1, the J call TRBJ1-6, with D tentatively TRBD1 (6 bases). CDR3 size: 16 residues. The V end lost 3 bases, the J end lost 0 bases, and 9 bases lay between the germline ends. Germline CDR1 and CDR2: MNHNS and SASEGT. The CDR3 loop reads CASSERGGSYNSPLHF. The CDR3 coding sequence is TGTGCCAGCAGTGAGAGGGGGGGCTCCTATAATTCACCCCTCCACTTT.

Concerning this clone itself: Other nucleotide sequences from this sample produce the same CDR3. The genes are TRBV28 and TRBJ1-2, with a possible D match to TRBD1 (5 bases). With 2 bases removed from V and 0 bases from J, the gap between germline ends came to 7 bases. The CDR3 loop spans 14 amino acids. CDR1 is MDHEN, CDR2 SYDVKM, per germline. CDR3 in amino acids: CASSLGGANYGYTF. CDR3 nucleotides: TGTGCCAGCAGTTTAGGGGGGGCTAACTATGGCTACACCTTC.

The chain is built from TRBV24-1 and TRBJ2-7; tentatively, D is TRBD1 (5 bases). The CDR3 extends over 15 amino acids. Trimming shortened V by 6 bases and J by 0 bases, and 14 bases separated the two germline ends. Germline V gene lookup returns CDR1 KGHDR and CDR2 SFDVKD. CDR3 nucleotide sequence: TGTGCCACCAGTCCAGGGCCACCCAGCTCCTACGAGCAGTACTTC. Translating gives CATSPGPPSSYEQYF.

The chain uses TRBV28 and TRBJ1-1; 8 nucleotides line up with TRBD1. Germline CDR1 reads MDHEN; CDR2 reads SYDVKM. Losses at the gene ends were 4 bases for V and 0 bases for J; bases not matched to a gene: 10. This CDR3 spans 17 amino acids. CDR3 DNA: TGTGCCAGCAGTTCTTCTCGTCGACAGGGGATGAACACTGAAGCTTTCTTT. This translates into CASSSSRRQGMNTEAFF.

V gene TRBV6-1 combines with J gene TRBJ2-3, with no clear D. Germline V gene data show CDR1 as MNHNS and CDR2 as SASEGT. This CDR3 region has 16 residues. V lost 0 bases and J lost 5, with 15 bases in between. The CDR3 DNA is TGTGCCAGCAGTGAAGCGCACGCAGGCCCGCAAGATACGCAGTATTTT. Amino acid sequence: CASSEAHAGPQDTQYF.

The J gene is TRBJ1-2, the V gene TRBV5-6, with D unclear. CDR3 length: 14 amino acids. The V gene's germline CDR1 is SGHDT and CDR2 YYEEEE. Trimming took 2 bases from V and 4 from J, leaving 12 bases between them. CDR3 sequence (DNA): TGTGCCAGCAGCTTCTGGCGGAACTCCTATGGCTACACCTTC. Translating gives CASSFWRNSYGYTF. The variable domain in full, completed from reference TRBV5-6 and TRBJ1-2, reads DAGVTQSPTHLIKTRGQQVTLRCSPKSGHDTVSWYQQALGQGPQFIFQYYEEEERQRGNFPDRFSGHQFPNYSSELNVNALLLGDSALYLCASSFWRNSYGYTFGSGTRLTVV.

The chain joins TRBV12-3 or TRBV12-4 to TRBJ1-3; D call uncertain. The CDR3 is 13 amino acids. The V and J ends lost 6 bases and 0 bases respectively, with 6 bases between them. CDR3 residues: CASSPHSGNTIYF. In DNA form, the CDR3 reads TGTGCCAGCAGCCCCCACTCTGGAAACACCATATATTTT.

The rearrangement uses TRBV7-3 and TRBJ2-5; 11 bases line up with TRBD2. From germline, CDR1 is SGHTA and CDR2 FQGTGA. Trimming took 5 bases from V and 2 from J; bases not matched to a gene: 22. This CDR3 is 21 amino acids long. This CDR3 reads CASSLPTSGIQNEIIQETQYF. CDR3 in DNA: TGTGCCAGCAGCCTCCCGACTAGCGGGATACAAAATGAAATTATACAAGAGACCCAGTACTTC. Filled out from reference TRBV7-3 and TRBJ2-5, the complete variable domain reads GAGVSQTPSNKVTEKGKYVELRCDPISGHTALYWYRQSLGQGPEFLIYFQGTGAADDSGLPNDRFFAVRPEGSVSTLKIQRTERGDSAVYLCASSLPTSGIQNEIIQETQYFGPGTRLLVL.

The V call is TRBV27, the J call TRBJ2-1, with 10 bases that match TRBD1. Germline V gene data show CDR1 as MNHEY and CDR2 as SMNVEV (reference sequence). This CDR3 is 18 amino acids long. The J segment lost 0 bases and the V segment lost 4 bases, leaving 9 bases of the junction unmatched. The CDR3 nucleotides read TGTGCCAGCAGTTCCATAGACAGGGGGCGCCCCTCCTACAATGAGCAGTTCTTC. Translation: CASSSIDRGRPSYNEQFF.

The rearrangement joins TRBV28 to TRBJ2-1, with TRBD1 identical over 9 bases. Looked up from germline, CDR1 is MDHEN and CDR2 is SYDVKM. V was pared by 2 bases and J by 2 bases, with 7 bases of the junction left unmatched. The CDR3 contains 17 residues. The CDR3 here is CASSLRLGDRAYNEQFF. For the CDR3, the DNA is TGTGCCAGCAGTTTACGTCTGGGGGACAGGGCCTACAATGAGCAGTTCTTC.

This chain links TRBV30 with TRBJ2-7, with 8 bases matching TRBD1. V was clipped by 5 bases and J by 3 bases; unmatched bases: 9. There are 14 residues in the CDR3. Per the germline V gene, CDR1 is GTSNPN and CDR2 is SVGIG (reference sequence). The CDR3 here is CAWGTGTGVYEQYF. CDR3 coding DNA: TGTGCCTGGGGTACCGGGACAGGAGTCTACGAGCAGTACTTC.

The rearrangement uses TRBV12-3 or TRBV12-4 and TRBJ1-4; 7 nucleotides agree with TRBD1. Trimming took 5 bases from V and 10 from J; bases not matched to a gene: 7. CDR3 size: 13 residues. This CDR3 is CASSPDRVGKLFF. CDR3 nucleotide sequence: TGTGCCAGCAGTCCAGACAGGGTAGGAAAACTGTTTTTT.

There are a few counts of this clone. The gene calls are TRBV5-1 and TRBJ2-1; possible D gene TRBD1, 7 bases. Trimming removed 4 bases at V and 4 bases at J, with 18 bases between. The CDR3 is made up of 16 amino acids. Looked up from germline, CDR1 is SGHRS and CDR2 is YFSETQ. CDR3 in DNA: TGCGCCAGCAGCCCCGACCCCGCGGGACAGTACAATGAGCAGTTCTTC. Translated: CASSPDPAGQYNEQFF.

For the CDR3, the DNA is TGTGCCAGCACGGGGGACGGGAACTATGGCTACACCTTC. Translating gives CASTGDGNYGYTF. This chain links TRBV28 with TRBJ1-2; D is perhaps TRBD1 (5 bases). The CDR3 loop spans 13 amino acids. Between the trimmed V and J ends, which lost 7 bases and 2 bases, there was a span of 11 bases. The germline gives CDR1 MDHEN, CDR2 SYDVKM.

The chain links TRBV18 to TRBJ2-2, with 10 bases lining up with TRBD2. This CDR3 is built from 17 residues. CDR1 is KGHSH, CDR2 LQKENI, per germline. V lost 3 bases to trimming and J lost 4 bases; unmatched junction nucleotides: 8. The CDR3 region has the DNA TGTGCCAGCTCACCGGATGGGACTAGCGCTTCCACCGGGGAGCTGTTTTTT. Residues: CASSPDGTSASTGELFF.

The V and J genes are TRBV28 and TRBJ2-3; TRBD2 is a possible D gene (5 bases). Between the trimmed V and J ends, which lost 7 bases and 0 bases, there was a span of 14 bases. The CDR3 covers 15 residues. CDR1 is MDHEN and CDR2 is SYDVKM in the germline V gene. CDR3 DNA: TGTGCCAGCACCCCCGGAGGAACCAGCACAGATACGCAGTATTTT. Residues: CASTPGGTSTDTQYF.

The chain couples TRBV10-3 to TRBJ2-3; 8 bases align to TRBD2. V shed 6 bases, J shed 2 bases, and the junction held 4 bases outside the gene matches. This CDR3 region has 14 residues. Germline lookup yields CDR1 ENHRY and CDR2 SYGVKD. The CDR3 DNA is TGTGCCATCAGGAGCGGGAGTGACACAGATACGCAGTATTTT. This codes for CAIRSGSDTDTQYF.

The chain links TRBV19 to TRBJ2-3, with D possibly matching TRBD1 (6 bases). CDR1 and CDR2 from the germline V gene are LNHDA and SQIVND (reference sequence). V was cut by 3 bases and J by 0 bases, with 13 bases left in between. The CDR3 totals 16 residues. For the CDR3, the DNA is TGTGCCAGTAGTATGGGGGCCGGAACTAGCACAGATACGCAGTATTTT. It yields the protein CASSMGAGTSTDTQYF.

This clone was recorded once. CDR3: CASRISGTSALNEQFF. CDR3 sequence (DNA): TGTGCCAGCAGGATATCCGGGACTAGCGCCCTCAATGAGCAGTTCTTC. The V and J genes are TRBV11-2 and TRBJ2-1; 10 nucleotides match TRBD2. Germline V gene sequence: CDR1 SGHAT, CDR2 FQNNGV. Trimming cost V 6 bases and J 6 bases; bases outside gene matches: 11. The length of the CDR3 is 16 residues.

With regard to this clone: The same CDR3 also results from other DNA sequences found in this sample. The CDR3 nucleotides are TGTGCCAGCAGTTTATCGACAGGTTACGAGCAGTACTTC. This encodes CASSLSTGYEQYF. The chain links TRBV27 to TRBJ2-7; TRBD1 might be the D (6 bases). This CDR3 is built from 13 residues. Trimming shortened V by 0 bases and J by 4 bases, and 7 bases separated the two germline ends. Germline CDR1 is MNHEY and CDR2 is SMNVEV (reference sequence).